These 20 T cell receptor beta chains were sequenced from one sample in a study of cytomegalovirus exposure and HLA in healthy donors. PCR primers comprised 60 Vbeta and 13 Jbeta primers. Assay used: immunoSEQ multiplex PCR; TCRdb lists only in-frame clones, some missing. The data show 75,000 to 95,000 clones, with 70% to 85% seen just once and around an eighth held by the top ten. Sequenced: PBMCs. The receptors derive from a human donor in good health.

This clone was recorded a few times. CDR3 protein: CASNSDRGNTEAFF. The CDR3 bases are TGTGCCAGCAACTCGGACAGGGGGAACACTGAAGCTTTCTTT. This rearrangement joins TRBV5-4 to TRBJ1-1; 9 bases fit TRBD1. Germline CDR1 SGHNT, CDR2 YYREEE (reference sequence). The V and J ends lost 6 bases and 1 base, in that order; junction bases with no gene match: 4. The CDR3 contains 14 residues.

The rearrangement links TRBV9 to TRBJ2-2, with 12 positions matching TRBD2. Per the germline V gene, CDR1 is SGDLS and CDR2 is YYNGEE. V lost 3 bases to trimming and J lost 6 bases; unmatched junction nucleotides: 12. The CDR3 sequence is 18 residues long. CDR3: CASSAYPSGGASAGELFF. The CDR3 DNA is TGTGCCAGCAGCGCCTATCCTAGCGGGGGGGCCTCGGCCGGGGAGCTGTTTTTT.

This clone appeared a few times. The V and J genes are TRBV27 and TRBJ1-5; weak D call: TRBD1 (5 bases). CDR1 MNHEY and CDR2 SMNVEV come from the germline V gene (reference sequence). Trimming pared 6 bases from V and 0 bases from J, leaving 6 bases between. There are 13 residues in the CDR3. The CDR3 sequence: CASRQVSNQPQHF. In DNA, the CDR3 is TGTGCCAGCAGACAGGTTAGCAATCAGCCCCAGCATTTT.

A note on this clone: A read error may produce the germline difference seen at one junction end. J is TRBJ1-2 and V is TRBV19; possible D gene TRBD1, 5 bases. CDR1 and CDR2 (germline): LNHDA, SQIVND (reference sequence). There are 11 residues in the CDR3. The CDR3 loop is CASKKGPGYPF. The CDR3 nucleotides are TGTGCCAGTAAGAAGGGGCCGGGCTACCCCTTC. The whole variable domain, remainder taken from reference TRBV19 and TRBJ1-2, is DGGITQSPKYLFRKEGQNVTLSCEQNLNHDAMYWYRQDPGQGLRLIYYSQIVNDFQKGDIAEGYSVSREKKESFPLTVTSAQKNPTAFYLCASKKGPGYPFGSGTRLTVV.

The CDR3 DNA follows: TGTGCCAGCAGCCCGACAGAACAAGAGACCCAGTACTTC. Translated, it gives CASSPTEQETQYF. The chain carries TRBV11-2 and TRBJ2-5, with TRBD1 as a possible D gene (5 bases). The germline V and J ends were trimmed by 5 bases and 2 bases, with 9 bases remaining between them. Germline V gene data show CDR1 as SGHAT and CDR2 as FQNNGV. The CDR3 covers 13 residues.

This clone was counted a few times. The chain recombines TRBV6-1 with TRBJ1-2; D is undetermined. CDR3 size: 16 residues. With 0 bases removed from V and 3 bases from J, the gap between germline ends came to 14 bases. Germline CDR1 MNHNS, CDR2 SASEGT. The CDR3 DNA is TGTGCCAGCAGTGAAGCTTTGGCGGGAACCTACTATGGCTACACCTTC. It specifies CASSEALAGTYYGYTF.

This chain joins TRBV10-3 and TRBJ1-1; tentative D call: TRBD1 (5 bases). The CDR3 runs 13 residues. V lost 4 bases and J lost 4, with 10 bases in between. Germline-derived CDR1 and CDR2 are ENHRY and SYGVKD. CDR3 coding DNA: TGTGCCATCAGTGGAATGGGGGGCACTGAAGCTTTCTTT. This codes for CAISGMGGTEAFF.

This clone appeared many times. The rearrangement joins TRBV7-9 to TRBJ1-2, with a tentative D call TRBD1 (6 bases). The CDR3 extends over 17 amino acids. Trimming shortened V by 4 bases and J by 3 bases, and 21 bases separated the two germline ends. Germline lookup yields CDR1 SEHNR and CDR2 FQNEAQ (reference sequence). CDR3 sequence (DNA): TGTGCCAGCAGCTCTCCCCCGCCGGGGGGCTATGACTATGGCTACACCTTC. Its protein is CASSSPPPGGYDYGYTF.

The CDR3 region has the DNA TGTGCCAGCAGTCCGTGGACAGGGATGAGCTCCTACGAGCAGTACTTC. As protein: CASSPWTGMSSYEQYF. The chain has TRBV6-6 and TRBJ2-7, with 8 positions matching TRBD1. The CDR3 totals 16 residues. V shed 5 bases, J shed 0 bases, and the junction held 9 bases outside the gene matches. The germline V gene has CDR1 MNHNY and CDR2 SVGAGI (reference sequence).

The chain joins TRBV2 to TRBJ2-1; 10 bases match TRBD2. The CDR3 consists of 18 residues. Per the germline V gene, CDR1 is SNHLY and CDR2 is FYNNEI. Losses at the gene ends were 4 bases for V and 8 bases for J; bases not matched to a gene: 17. Here the CDR3 reads CASSGSGGALPSGDEQFF. CDR3 sequence (DNA): TGTGCCAGCAGTGGGAGCGGGGGGGCCCTTCCCTCGGGCGATGAGCAGTTCTTC.

V usage is TRBV7-2 and J usage is TRBJ2-5; D may be TRBD2 (6 bases). Germline CDR1 reads SGHTA; CDR2 reads FQGNSA. This CDR3 is 14 amino acids long. V shed 1 base and J shed 5 bases, with 11 bases lying between them. The CDR3 DNA reads TGTGCCAGCAGCTTAGGCGGGACCATGGAGACCCAGTACTTC. Amino acid sequence: CASSLGGTMETQYF.

This clone has just one count. The chain joins TRBV6-5 to TRBJ2-5, with a possible D match to TRBD1 (5 bases). The CDR3 runs to 13 residues. The germline gives CDR1 MNHEY, CDR2 SVGAGI. Trimming pared 0 bases from V and 9 bases from J, leaving 11 bases between. CDR3 in amino acids: CASSYSTLGAQYF. CDR3 nucleotide sequence: TGTGCCAGCAGTTACTCCACTTTAGGGGCCCAGTACTTC.

The chain links TRBV29-1 to TRBJ1-2; TRBD1 is a possible D gene (5 bases). This CDR3 spans 13 amino acids. V lost 4 bases to trimming and J lost 4 bases, with 13 bases between them. Germline V lookup: CDR1 SQVTM, CDR2 ANQGSEA. The chain's CDR3 is CSVGRASSYGYTF. The CDR3 DNA follows: TGCAGCGTTGGCAGGGCTTCATCCTATGGCTACACCTTC.

This chain connects TRBV5-1 to TRBJ2-3; TRBD1 aligns across 7 bases. V lost 0 bases and J lost 1; bases outside the gene matches: 8. CDR3 length equals 17 residues. Germline V gene lookup returns CDR1 SGHRS and CDR2 YFSETQ. CDR3 protein: CASSLATTGAGTDTQYF. The CDR3 DNA reads as TGCGCCAGCAGCTTGGCAACCACAGGGGCCGGCACAGATACGCAGTATTTT.

This chain links TRBV30 with TRBJ2-2; 9 nucleotides line up with TRBD1. Unmatched junction bases numbered 7, after V lost 4 bases and J lost 4 bases. From germline, CDR1 is GTSNPN and CDR2 SVGIG (reference sequence). The CDR3 consists of 15 residues. DNA of the CDR3: TGTGCCTGGAATGCGGGACAGGGTTTCACCGGGGAGCTGTTTTTT. Amino acid sequence: CAWNAGQGFTGELFF. The full variable domain, in which reference TRBV30 and TRBJ2-2 provide the parts outside the CDR3, is SQTIHQWPATLVQPVGSPLSLECTVEGTSNPNLYWYRQAAGRGLQLLFYSVGIGQISSEVPQNLSASRPQDRQFILSSKKLLLSDSGFYLCAWNAGQGFTGELFFGEGSRLTVL.

In this sample, this clone turned up once. This chain joins TRBV4-2 and TRBJ2-2; 9 nucleotides match TRBD1. From germline, CDR1 is LGHNA and CDR2 YNFKEQ. There are 15 residues in the CDR3. The V gene end was trimmed by 7 bases and the J gene end by 3 bases; junction bases not matched to a gene: 6. For the CDR3, the DNA is TGTGCCAGCAACACAGGGGGCGCCGACACCGGGGAGCTGTTTTTT. Translated, it gives CASNTGGADTGELFF.

The chain couples TRBV5-4 to TRBJ1-6; D not resolved. Germline values: CDR1 SGHNT, CDR2 YYREEE (reference sequence). V was trimmed by 2 bases and J by 0 bases, leaving 9 bases between them. This CDR3 contains 16 residues. The CDR3 region is CASSFFRSSYNSPLHF. The CDR3 DNA follows: TGTGCCAGCAGCTTCTTTAGGAGCTCCTATAATTCACCCCTCCACTTT.

This sequence joins TRBV7-2 and TRBJ2-1, with TRBD1 matching 9 bases. The CDR3 is made up of 14 amino acids. The V gene's germline CDR1 is SGHTA and CDR2 FQGNSA. V lost 6 bases and J lost 4; bases outside the gene matches: 4. CDR3 sequence: CASRQTGGYNEQFF. The DNA of the CDR3 is TGTGCCAGCAGGCAGACAGGGGGGTACAATGAGCAGTTCTTC.

The chain recombines TRBV30 with TRBJ1-1, with TRBD1 as a possible D gene (6 bases). V was cut by 0 bases and J by 5 bases, with 16 bases left in between. Per germline, CDR1 GTSNPN and CDR2 SVGIG (reference sequence). CDR3 length equals 15 residues. CDR3 sequence (DNA): TGTGCCTGGAGTGTACAGGCCAGGGGCTTGACTGAAGCTTTCTTT. Translating gives CAWSVQARGLTEAFF.

This chain uses TRBV29-1 with TRBJ1-3, with a tentative D call TRBD1 (6 bases). The V end was cut by 4 bases, the J end by 2 bases, with 9 bases between. This CDR3 comprises 13 residues. Germline V lookup: CDR1 SQVTM, CDR2 ANQGSEA. CDR3 DNA sequence: TGCAGCGTTGTCCCAGGGGCTGGAAACACCATATATTTT. This sequence encodes CSVVPGAGNTIYF.